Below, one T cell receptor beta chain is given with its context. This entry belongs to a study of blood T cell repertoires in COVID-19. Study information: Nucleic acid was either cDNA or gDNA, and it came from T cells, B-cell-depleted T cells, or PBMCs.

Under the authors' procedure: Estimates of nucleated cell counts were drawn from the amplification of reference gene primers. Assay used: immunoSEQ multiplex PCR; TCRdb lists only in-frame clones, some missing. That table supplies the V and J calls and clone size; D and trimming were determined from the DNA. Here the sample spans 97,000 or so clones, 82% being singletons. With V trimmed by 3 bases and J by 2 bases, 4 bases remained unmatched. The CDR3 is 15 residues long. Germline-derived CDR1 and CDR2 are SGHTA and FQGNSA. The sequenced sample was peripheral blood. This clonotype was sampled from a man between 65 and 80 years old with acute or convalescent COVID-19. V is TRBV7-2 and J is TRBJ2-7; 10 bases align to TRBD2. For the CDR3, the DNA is TGTGCCAGCAGCTTCGGACTAGCGGAGACCTACGAGCAGTACTTC. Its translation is CASSFGLAETYEQYF.